The rows below give T cell receptor beta chains drawn from one sample of a study of response to subunit inactivated influenza vaccine. MiXCR, run by TCRdb on the RT-PCR reads, gives a single entry per CDR3 protein. The repertoire holds about 780,000 distinct CDR3 sequences, with about 18% as singletons. Material: PBMCs from blood, obtained around 5 days after vaccination. These receptor sequences come from a man aged 50-59 years who received an inactivated influenza vaccine. Each CDR3 is given with its conserved first and last residue. The D gene is left open where the match is weak. Size tells how often a clone was seen (once, few, many) or the class of an expanded clone, and some rows leave it out.

size | J | D | V | DNA | CDR3
few | TRBJ2-7 | TRBD2 | TRBV12-3/TRBV12-4 | TGTGCCAGCAGTTTAGGAAGCGGGGGGGTCTCCTACGAGCAGTACTTC | CASSLGSGGVSYEQYF
. | TRBJ2-1 | TRBD1 | TRBV9 | TGTGCCAGCAGCGTTACAGGGGCTAGTTTTAATGAGCAGTTCTTC | CASSVTGASFNEQFF
few | TRBJ2-3 | . | TRBV6-2/TRBV6-3 | TGTGCCAGCGAATCGTCCTTTCGGGGGGCCGAGGCAGATACGCAGTATTTT | CASESSFRGAEADTQYF
few | TRBJ1-4 | TRBD1 | TRBV7-8 | TGTGCCAGCAGCTCCGTTATCGGGACAGGGGTTGCAAAACTGTTTTTT | CASSSVIGTGVAKLFF
few | TRBJ2-3 | TRBD2 | TRBV15 | TGTGCCACCAGCAGGGGCGGGAGTCGCACAGATACGCAGTATTTT | CATSRGGSRTDTQYF
few | TRBJ1-3 | . | TRBV12-3/TRBV12-4 | TGTGCCAGCAGTCGACAACCTGGAAACACCATATATTTT | CASSRQPGNTIYF
. | TRBJ2-7 | TRBD2 | TRBV20-1 | TGCAGTGCTAGAGATAGCGGGAACGTTCAAGGCGAGCAGTACTTC | CSARDSGNVQGEQYF
few | TRBJ2-1 | . | TRBV20-1 | TGCAGTGCTCCCGAGGGGTACCCCTACAATGAGCAGTTCTTC | CSAPEGYPYNEQFF
many | TRBJ2-7 | . | TRBV10-3 | TGTGCCATCAGTGATTTCAGGCGGGAGCAGTACTTC | CAISDFRREQYF
. | TRBJ2-7 | TRBD1 | TRBV5-1 | TGCGCCAGCAGCTCAGGGGACAGGGTAAACGAGCAGTACTTC | CASSSGDRVNEQYF
many | TRBJ2-7 | TRBD2 | TRBV4-3 | TGCGCCAGCAGCCAACAAGCGGGGGGGTACGAGCAGTACTTC | CASSQQAGGYEQYF
many | TRBJ2-7 | TRBD1 | TRBV5-1 | TGCGCCAGCAGTCTCGGACAGGAGCACGAGCAGTACTTC | CASSLGQEHEQYF
. | TRBJ1-1 | . | TRBV5-1 | TGCGCCAGCAGCCTCCGTTACGGGACCACTGAAGCTTTCTTT | CASSLRYGTTEAFF
. | TRBJ2-5 | TRBD2 | TRBV20-1 | TGCAGTGCTAGAGAGCGGACTAGAGATGTCGAGACCCAGTACTTC | CSARERTRDVETQYF
. | TRBJ2-1 | . | TRBV28 | TGTGCCAGCTTATCCGACCCAGGCAATGAGCAGTTCTTC | CASLSDPGNEQFF
few | TRBJ2-5 | . | TRBV29-1 | TGCAGCGTTGAGAACCACGGCGTTTTTCCGGCCCAGTACTTC | CSVENHGVFPAQYF
. | TRBJ2-2 | . | TRBV20-1 | TGCAGTGCTAGAGATTCCGCAACACCGAACACCGGGGAGCTGTTTTTT | CSARDSATPNTGELFF
. | TRBJ2-5 | TRBD1 | TRBV6-1 | TGTGCCAGCAGTGCGCAGCCTACTAGACAGGGGGAGACCCAGTACTTC | CASSAQPTRQGETQYF
few | TRBJ2-3 | . | TRBV12-3/TRBV12-4 | TGTGCCAGCACTACCGACCGCACAGATACGCAGTATTTT | CASTTDRTDTQYF
few | TRBJ2-7 | TRBD1 | TRBV12-3/TRBV12-4 | TGTGCCAGCAGTCAGACAGGGGGCGGGGAGCAGTACTTC | CASSQTGGGEQYF
few | TRBJ1-1 | . | TRBV28 | TGTGCCAGCAGGGTCCGCACTGAAGCTTTCTTT | CASRVRTEAFF
few | TRBJ2-2 | . | TRBV12-3/TRBV12-4 | TGTGCCAGCAGGACCACGGGTGGGGTTCGGCTGTTTTTT | CASRTTGGVRLFF
. | TRBJ1-1 | . | TRBV29-1 | TGCAGCGCCGGAGGGGGTGGACGATTGAACACTGAAGCTTTCTTT | CSAGGGGRLNTEAFF
few | TRBJ1-2 | . | TRBV20-1 | TGCAGTGCTAGACCGACGGTTAACTATGGCTACACCTTC | CSARPTVNYGYTF
. | TRBJ1-2 | . | TRBV6-1 | TGTGCCAGCAGTGCGGGGACGGATGATCCGACTAACTATGGCTACACCTTC | CASSAGTDDPTNYGYTF
few | TRBJ2-1 | TRBD1 | TRBV5-5 | TGTGCCAGCAGCTTGGCTGGGACAGGGGGGTACAATGAGCAGTTCTTC | CASSLAGTGGYNEQFF
. | TRBJ1-1 | . | TRBV7-2 | TGTGCCAGCAGCGCAGGGGTATTGGGCACTGAAGCTTTCTTT | CASSAGVLGTEAFF
. | TRBJ2-5 | . | TRBV20-1 | TGCAGTGCTAAGGAACTAGGGAAGACGGGAGAGACCCAGTACTTC | CSAKELGKTGETQYF
many | TRBJ2-3 | TRBD1 | TRBV5-1 | TGCGCCAGCAGCTTGGCTGACAGGGAGACAGATACGCAGTATTTT | CASSLADRETDTQYF
many | TRBJ2-1 | . | TRBV7-9 | TGTGCCAGCAGCTTAGCGATGGATGAGCAGTTCTTC | CASSLAMDEQFF
. | TRBJ2-1 | TRBD2 | TRBV5-1 | TGCGCCAGCAGCGCTAGCGGGGGGGCCGTTGAGCAGTTCTTC | CASSASGGAVEQFF
. | TRBJ1-1 | . | TRBV7-2 | TGTGCCAGCAGCTTAACAGGGACCCAGAACACTGAAGCTTTCTTT | CASSLTGTQNTEAFF
few | TRBJ2-5 | TRBD1 | TRBV12-3/TRBV12-4 | TGTGCCAGCAGTCCCAGGGGGTGGGGAGAGACCCAGTACTTC | CASSPRGWGETQYF
many | TRBJ1-1 | . | TRBV5-1 | TGCGCCAGCAGCTTGGAATGGGGGATCACTGAAGCTTTCTTT | CASSLEWGITEAFF
. | TRBJ2-1 | . | TRBV24-1 | TGTGCCACCAGTGACCCGGTAATTGGGGCTAATGAGCAGTTCTTC | CATSDPVIGANEQFF
once | TRBJ2-7 | TRBD2 | TRBV7-2 | TGTGCCAGCAGCGTAAGGGGACTAGCGTCCTCCTACGAGCAGTACTTC | CASSVRGLASSYEQYF
. | TRBJ2-3 | . | TRBV11-2 | TGTGCCAGCAGCTTAGTCCGACTTAACACAGATACGCAGTATTTT | CASSLVRLNTDTQYF
. | TRBJ2-2 | . | TRBV20-1 | TGCAGTGCACAGACGGTGAACACCGGGGAGCTGTTTTTT | CSAQTVNTGELFF
. | TRBJ2-7 | . | TRBV4-1 | TGCGCCAGCAGCCGAGGGGACCGACTCTACGAGCAGTACTTC | CASSRGDRLYEQYF
many | TRBJ1-1 | TRBD1 | TRBV7-2 | TGTGCCAGCAGCCAACGGACAGGGGAAGCTTTCTTT | CASSQRTGEAFF
many | TRBJ1-1 | . | TRBV7-9 | TGTGCCAGCAGGTTAACAGGGATCACTGAAGCTTTCTTT | CASRLTGITEAFF
few | TRBJ2-1 | . | TRBV6-1 | TGTGCCAGCAGGAAGGGACCAGACGAATACAATGAGCAGTTCTTC | CASRKGPDEYNEQFF
. | TRBJ1-1 | TRBD1 | TRBV11-1 | TGTGCCAGCAGCCCAGGACAGGGGGCGAAGTCCATCATGAACACTGAAGCTTTCTTT | CASSPGQGAKSIMNTEAFF
many | TRBJ2-2 | . | TRBV28 | TGTGCCAGCAGTTTCGTCGGCAGGCGAAACACCGGGGAGCTGTTTTTT | CASSFVGRRNTGELFF
few | TRBJ1-5 | TRBD1 | TRBV20-1 | TGCAGTGCTAGAGGGACAGGAGAAAATCAGCCCCAGCATTTT | CSARGTGENQPQHF
many | TRBJ2-3 | . | TRBV4-1 | TGCGCCAGCAGCCAAGATACAGCCACAGATACGCAGTATTTT | CASSQDTATDTQYF
few | TRBJ1-5 | . | TRBV7-2 | TGTGCCAGCAGCTTCGACAGTACCTACCAGCCCCAGCATTTT | CASSFDSTYQPQHF
many | TRBJ2-3 | . | TRBV20-1 | TGCAGTGCTGGGACTAGCACAGATACGCAGTATTTT | CSAGTSTDTQYF
. | TRBJ1-4 | . | TRBV5-1 | TGCGCCAGCAGCTTGGAAGGGCTTGGGGAAAAACTGTTTTTT | CASSLEGLGEKLFF
many | TRBJ1-5 | . | TRBV12-3/TRBV12-4 | TGTGCCAGCAGTTTAGAGCGGGTCGGGCAGCCCCAGCATTTT | CASSLERVGQPQHF
. | TRBJ2-1 | . | TRBV30 | TGTGCCTGGAGTGTACAGTGGGGAAATGAGCAGTTCTTC | CAWSVQWGNEQFF